These 14 T cell receptor beta chains originate from one sample sequenced in a study of blood T cell repertoires in COVID-19. The table came from immunoSEQ multiplex PCR; TCRdb's copy has only in-frame clones and leaves some out. The sample includes about 120,000 clones, roughly 85% of them seen just once. The source material was peripheral blood. These receptors were collected from an elderly man with acute or convalescent COVID-19.

This rearrangement joins TRBV9 to TRBJ2-1; 11 bases align to TRBD2. The trim removed 3 bases at V and 0 bases at J, leaving 5 bases unmatched. The CDR3 covers 17 residues. Germline V CDR1 and CDR2: SGDLS, YYNGEE. Written as DNA, the CDR3 is TGTGCCAGCAGCGAGGGACTAGCGGAGAGCTCCTACAATGAGCAGTTCTTC. Translated, it gives CASSEGLAESSYNEQFF.

The chain joins TRBV18 to TRBJ2-2; maybe TRBD1 (6 bases). The CDR3 has 17 residues. Looked up from germline, CDR1 is KGHSH and CDR2 is LQKENI. Trimming stripped 3 bases from V and 5 bases from J, with 19 bases between. The CDR3 DNA reads as TGTGCCAGCTCACCCACCGGGACATACTCGGTGACCGGGGAGCTGTTTTTT. Translation: CASSPTGTYSVTGELFF.

This chain links TRBV28 with TRBJ1-2; 11 bases line up with TRBD1. V was pared by 5 bases and J by 5 bases, with 4 bases of the junction left unmatched. This CDR3 comprises 14 residues. CDR1 MDHEN and CDR2 SYDVKM come from the germline V gene. In DNA form, the CDR3 reads TGTGCCAGCAGTGTAGGACAGGGGGCTTATGGCTACACCTTC. This encodes CASSVGQGAYGYTF.

This clone was seen more than once but under ten times. The CDR3 DNA is TGTGCCAGCAGCCCACTTGGGGGCGCGGTCGGGGAGCTGTTTTTT. This sequence encodes CASSPLGGAVGELFF. The genes are TRBV2 and TRBJ2-2; tentative D call: TRBD1 (6 bases). V dropped 6 bases and J dropped 7 bases, with 18 bases sitting between them. Germline values: CDR1 SNHLY, CDR2 FYNNEI. CDR3 length: 15 residues.

The rearrangement joins TRBV15 to TRBJ1-4, with D possibly TRBD1 on 5 matching bases. CDR3 size: 14 residues. The V and J ends lost 1 base and 5 bases respectively, with 8 bases between them. CDR1 and CDR2 (germline): LNHNV, YYDKDF (reference sequence). The CDR3 loop reads CATSRVTGNEKLFF. CDR3 coding DNA: TGTGCCACCAGCAGAGTAACAGGAAATGAAAAACTGTTTTTT. The variable domain in full, with the rest retrieved from reference TRBV15 and TRBJ1-4, is DAMVIQNPRYQVTQFGKPVTLSCSQTLNHNVMYWYQQKSSQAPKLLFHYYDKDFNNEADTPDNFQSRRPNTSFCFLDIRSPGLGDTAMYLCATSRVTGNEKLFFGSGTQLSVL.

The chain links TRBV10-3 to TRBJ1-6; possible D gene TRBD1, 5 bases. Trimming pared 2 bases from V and 8 bases from J, leaving 10 bases between. The CDR3 totals 14 residues. CDR1 is ENHRY, CDR2 SYGVKD, per germline. This CDR3 is CAISERGPDSPLHF. The CDR3 DNA sequence: TGTGCCATCAGTGAGAGGGGCCCGGATTCACCCCTCCACTTT.

The rearrangement joins TRBV18 to TRBJ1-2, with a tentative D call TRBD1 (6 bases). Trimming took off 1 base at V and 1 base at J, with 7 bases between the two ends. Germline CDR1 KGHSH, CDR2 LQKENI. This CDR3 has 14 amino acids. CDR3: CASSPLDSNYGYTF. The CDR3 DNA reads as TGTGCCAGCTCACCACTGGACAGTAACTATGGCTACACCTTC. Full variable domain (missing parts from reference TRBV18 and TRBJ1-2): NAGVMQNPRHLVRRRGQEARLRCSPMKGHSHVYWYRQLPEEGLKFMVYLQKENIIDESGMPKERFSAEFPKEGPSILRIQQVVRGDSAAYFCASSPLDSNYGYTFGSGTRLTVV.

V is TRBV9 and J is TRBJ2-7; possible D gene TRBD1, 6 bases. The ends were cut back, 1 base at V and 3 bases at J, with 11 bases in the middle. CDR3 length: 14 residues. Germline CDR1 reads SGDLS; CDR2 reads YYNGEE. CDR3 nucleotide sequence: TGTGCCAGCAGCGTAAGGGACATTTACTACGAGCAGTACTTC. Its protein is CASSVRDIYYEQYF. Based on the CDR3 plus reference TRBV9 and TRBJ2-7, the full variable domain is DSGVTQTPKHLITATGQRVTLRCSPRSGDLSVYWYQQSLDQGLQFLIQYYNGEERAKGNILERFSAQQFPDLHSELNLSSLELGDSALYFCASSVRDIYYEQYFGPGTRLTVT.

The chain combines TRBV5-1 with TRBJ1-2, with 8 positions matching TRBD1. The CDR3 consists of 15 residues. CDR1 SGHRS and CDR2 YFSETQ come from the germline V gene. V dropped 6 bases and J dropped 8; count of bases not matched to a gene: 15. The CDR3 region has the DNA TGCGCCAGCACCAGCTACTTTGGACAGGGTGAGGGCTACACCTTC. Translated: CASTSYFGQGEGYTF.

V and J are TRBV28 and TRBJ1-6; tentatively, D is TRBD1 (6 bases). Trimming removed 6 bases at V and 7 bases at J, with 13 bases between. CDR3 length equals 14 residues. CDR1 is MDHEN and CDR2 is SYDVKM in the germline V gene. CDR3 amino acids: CASRLRDNNSPLHF. The CDR3 DNA sequence: TGTGCCAGCAGACTCCGGGACAACAATTCACCCCTCCACTTT.

This clone was recorded only once. The chain uses TRBV20-1 and TRBJ1-5; 8 bases fit TRBD1. After removal of 3 bases from V and 8 bases from J, the junction contained 6 bases not matched to a gene. CDR1 and CDR2 (germline): DFQATT, SNEGSKA (reference sequence). The CDR3 sequence is 13 residues long. The CDR3 bases are TGCAGTGCTAGTGCAGGGGGCGCGGAGCCCCAGCATTTT. Its protein is CSASAGGAEPQHF.

The rearrangement joins TRBV6-5 to TRBJ1-3, with D perhaps TRBD1 (5 bases). The CDR3 consists of 15 residues. The V gene's germline CDR1 is MNHEY and CDR2 SVGAGI. V was shortened by 6 bases and J by 2 bases, with 14 bases between the two germline ends. CDR3 in amino acids: CASRDQGKAGNTIYF. CDR3 sequence (DNA): TGTGCCAGCAGGGATCAGGGAAAGGCTGGAAACACCATATATTTT.

The rearrangement links TRBV10-3 to TRBJ2-3; D is unclear. V dropped 5 bases and J dropped 4 bases, with 7 bases sitting between them. The length of the CDR3 is 12 residues. The germline CDR1 and CDR2 sequences are ENHRY and SYGVKD. CDR3 amino acids: CAISPGPDTQYF. CDR3 in DNA: TGTGCCATCAGTCCAGGTCCAGATACGCAGTATTTT.

The count of this clone is one. The chain employs TRBV3-1 (or the pseudogene TRBV3-2) and TRBJ1-2; no clear D. The CDR3 is 14 amino acids. In germline, CDR1 is LGHDT, CDR2 YNNKEL (reference sequence). Trimming shortened V by 3 bases and J by 6 bases, and 14 bases separated the two germline ends. The CDR3 is CASSHLVNRDGYTF. DNA of the CDR3: TGTGCCAGCAGCCACCTGGTTAACCGAGATGGCTACACCTTC.